Following are 4 T cell receptor beta chains from one sample sequenced in a study of T-cell reconstitution after alpha-beta-depleted transplantation in children (dated by TCRdb to the mid-2010s). Library construction relied on PCR. The reads were generated on an Illumina HiSeq 2500. Molecular barcoding was employed in the preparation of TCR libraries, with unique molecular identifiers being used to normalize TCRbeta repertoire quantification. TCRdb's own reprocessing of the public reads used fastp at Q25 and MiXCR and kept productive beta chains. Rows with one shared CDR3 protein collapse into an entry with the most common genes and DNA. In all, the sample holds 81,000 or so distinct CDR3 sequences, and roughly a sixth of those were seen once. About 18% of the sample rests with the top ten. Explained via the paper, the treatment or condition label denotes: allogeneic hematopoietic cell transplantation with graft depleted of TCRalphabeta T cells and CD19 B cells.

This specimen was PBMCs, mostly from graft donor cells, taken 180 days after TCRalphabeta/CD19-depleted stem cell transplant. The receptor set was obtained from a male patient aged 2 to 9 who had a stem cell transplant for acute lymphoblastic leukemia, so the T cells may come from the graft donor.

The chain combines TRBV29-1 with TRBJ2-2; 10 positions agree with TRBD2. Germline V gene sequence: CDR1 SQVTM, CDR2 ANQGSEA. V trimming: 3 bases; J trimming: 7 bases; junction bases outside the gene matches: 5. This CDR3 has 14 residues. This chain's CDR3 is CSVDPSGGGGELFF. For the CDR3, the DNA is TGCAGCGTTGACCCTAGCGGGGGTGGCGGGGAGCTGTTTTTT.

The chain combines TRBV5-1 with TRBJ2-3, with TRBD1 matching over 7 bases. J was trimmed by 2 bases and V by 0 bases; bases with no gene match: 3. In germline, CDR1 is SGHRS, CDR2 YFSETQ. CDR3 size: 15 residues. Here the CDR3 reads CASSLGTGTTDTQYF. CDR3 DNA: TGCGCCAGCAGCTTGGGGACAGGAACCACAGATACGCAGTATTTT.

There are many counts of this clonotype. The gene calls are TRBV7-2 and TRBJ2-5; TRBD2 matches at 7 bases. This CDR3 contains 14 residues. V lost 1 base to trimming and J lost 1 base; unmatched junction nucleotides: 0. CDR1 SGHTA and CDR2 FQGNSA come from the germline V gene. The CDR3 bases are TGTGCCAGCAGCTTAGGGACTAGCCAAGAGACCCAGTACTTC. Amino acids: CASSLGTSQETQYF.

This clonotype appeared a few times. The rearrangement uses TRBV5-1 and TRBJ2-3; 11 bases fit TRBD2. This CDR3 spans 17 amino acids. J lost 6 bases, V lost 0 bases, and 9 bases had no gene match. Germline lookup yields CDR1 SGHRS and CDR2 YFSETQ. This CDR3 is CASSLGLAGGSGDTQYF. The DNA for the CDR3 is TGCGCCAGCAGCTTGGGGCTAGCGGGGGGCTCCGGGGATACGCAGTATTTT.